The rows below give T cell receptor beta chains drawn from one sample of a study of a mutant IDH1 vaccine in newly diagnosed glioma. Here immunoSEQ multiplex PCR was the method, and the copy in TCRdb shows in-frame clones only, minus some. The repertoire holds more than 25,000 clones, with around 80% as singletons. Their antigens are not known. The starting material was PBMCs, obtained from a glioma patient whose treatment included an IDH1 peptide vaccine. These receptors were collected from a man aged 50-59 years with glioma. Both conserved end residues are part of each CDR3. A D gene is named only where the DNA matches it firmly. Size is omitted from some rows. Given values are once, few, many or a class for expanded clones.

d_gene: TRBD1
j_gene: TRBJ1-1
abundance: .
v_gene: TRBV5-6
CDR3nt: TGTGCCAGCAGCTTGATCGGGACAGGGTTGGACACTGAAGCTTTCTTT
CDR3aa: CASSLIGTGLDTEAFF

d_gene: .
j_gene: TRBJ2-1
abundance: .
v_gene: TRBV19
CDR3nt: TGTGCCAGTAGTATAGATCTCGCTACCAGGTTGTTCTTC
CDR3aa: CASSIDLATRLFF

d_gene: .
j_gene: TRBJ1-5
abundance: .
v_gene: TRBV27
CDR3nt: TGTGCCAGCAGTTTTCAGGGCTACAATCAGCCCCAGCATTTT
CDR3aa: CASSFQGYNQPQHF

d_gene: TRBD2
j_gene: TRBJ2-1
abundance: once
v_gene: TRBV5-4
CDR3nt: TGTGCCAGCAGCTTACCTAAGCGGGAGAGTATTGAGCAGTTCTTC
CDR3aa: CASSLPKRESIEQFF

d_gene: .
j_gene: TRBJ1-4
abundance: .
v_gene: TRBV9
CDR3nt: TGTGCCAGCAGCGACCAAGGAGAAAAACTGTTTTTT
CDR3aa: CASSDQGEKLFF

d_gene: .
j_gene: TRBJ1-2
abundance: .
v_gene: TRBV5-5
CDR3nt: TGTGCCAGCAGCTTACAGGGCCCAAACTATGGCTACACCTTC
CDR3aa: CASSLQGPNYGYTF

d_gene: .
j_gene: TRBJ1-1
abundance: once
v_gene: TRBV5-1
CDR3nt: TGCGCCAGCAGCATGGACTCTCGGAACACTGAAGCTTTCTTT
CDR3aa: CASSMDSRNTEAFF

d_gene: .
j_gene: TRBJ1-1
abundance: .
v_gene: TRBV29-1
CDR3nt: TGCAGCGCCGCTACAGGGCAGAACACTGAAGCTTTCTTT
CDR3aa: CSAATGQNTEAFF

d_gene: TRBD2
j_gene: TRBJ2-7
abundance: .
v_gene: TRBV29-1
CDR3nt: TGCAGCGTCAAAGCCGGGACTAGTATCTACGAGCAGTACTTC
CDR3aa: CSVKAGTSIYEQYF

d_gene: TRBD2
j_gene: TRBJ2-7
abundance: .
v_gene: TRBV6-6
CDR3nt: TGTGCCAGCAGTACCGGGGGGGGCCACTCTTATGAGCAGTACTTC
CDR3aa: CASSTGGGHSYEQYF

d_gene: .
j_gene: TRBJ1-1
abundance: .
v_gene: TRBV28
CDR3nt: TGTGCCAGCAGTCCGACATATACGGACGGGGTAGGCTGGGGCACTGAAGCTTTCTTT
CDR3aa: CASSPTYTDGVGWGTEAFF

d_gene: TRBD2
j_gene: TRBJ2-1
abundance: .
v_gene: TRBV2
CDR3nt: TGTGCCAGCAGCCGGGGGGCTAGCGGGGGGTTGGATGAGCAGTTCTTC
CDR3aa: CASSRGASGGLDEQFF

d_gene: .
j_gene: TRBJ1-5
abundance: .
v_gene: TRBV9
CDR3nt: TGTGCCAGCAGCGTAGGGGGGGGCAATCAGCCCCAGCATTTT
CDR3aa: CASSVGGGNQPQHF

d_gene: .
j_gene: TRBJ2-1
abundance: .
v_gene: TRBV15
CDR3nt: TGTGCCACCAGCAGAGGCCTAGCACCGAGCTCCTACAATGAGCAGTTCTTC
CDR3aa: CATSRGLAPSSYNEQFF

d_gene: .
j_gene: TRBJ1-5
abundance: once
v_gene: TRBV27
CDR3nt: TGTGCCAGCGGTAATGGGGGCAATCAGCCCCAGCATTTT
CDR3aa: CASGNGGNQPQHF

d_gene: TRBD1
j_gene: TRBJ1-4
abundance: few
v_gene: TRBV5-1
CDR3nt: TGCGCCAGCAGCTCACAGGGGGGCGAAAAACTGTTTTTT
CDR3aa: CASSSQGGEKLFF

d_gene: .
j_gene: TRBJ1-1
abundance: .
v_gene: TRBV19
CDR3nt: TGTGCCAGTAGTACCCTCAAGTCGGCTTTCTTT
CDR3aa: CASSTLKSAFF

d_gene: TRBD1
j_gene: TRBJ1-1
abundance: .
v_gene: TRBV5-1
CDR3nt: TGCGCCAGCAGCTTGGGAACAGGGGAGGGGGACACTGAAGCTTTCTTT
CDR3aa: CASSLGTGEGDTEAFF

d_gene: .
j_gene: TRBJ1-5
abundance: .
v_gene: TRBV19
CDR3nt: TGTGCCAGTAGTATAGATGGGGCTGACAATCAGCCCCAGCATTTT
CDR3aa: CASSIDGADNQPQHF

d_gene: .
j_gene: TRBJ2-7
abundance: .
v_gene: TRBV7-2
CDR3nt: TGTGCCAGCAGCTTCAATCCGACAGTCGGGCTCGTGGCCTACGAGCAGTACTTC
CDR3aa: CASSFNPTVGLVAYEQYF

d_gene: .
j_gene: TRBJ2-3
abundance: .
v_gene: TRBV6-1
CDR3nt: TGTGCCAGCCTGCGTCCGCTCACAGATACGCAGTATTTT
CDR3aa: CASLRPLTDTQYF

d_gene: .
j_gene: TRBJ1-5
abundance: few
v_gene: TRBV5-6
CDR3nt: TGTGCCAGCAGCTATACGGGCGGGGATCAGCCCCAGCATTTT
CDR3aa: CASSYTGGDQPQHF

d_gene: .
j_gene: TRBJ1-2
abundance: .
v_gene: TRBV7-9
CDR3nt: TGTGCCAGCAGCTTACTTCCCCAGAACTATGGCTACACCTTC
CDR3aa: CASSLLPQNYGYTF

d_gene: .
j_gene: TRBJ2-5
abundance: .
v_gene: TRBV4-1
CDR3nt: TGCGCCAGCAGCCCGACCTCCGTGGAGACCCAGTACTTC
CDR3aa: CASSPTSVETQYF

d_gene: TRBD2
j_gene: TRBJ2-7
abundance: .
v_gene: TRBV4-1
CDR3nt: TGCGCCAGCAGCCAGACCTCGGGGGGTCACGAGCAGTACTTC
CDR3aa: CASSQTSGGHEQYF

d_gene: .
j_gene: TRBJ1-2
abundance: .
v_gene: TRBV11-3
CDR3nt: TGTGCCAGCAGCCCGCTTGGGGGGTCTAACTATGGCTACACCTTC
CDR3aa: CASSPLGGSNYGYTF

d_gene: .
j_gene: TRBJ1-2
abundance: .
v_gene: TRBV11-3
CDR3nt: TGTGCCAGCAGCTCCGACCGTCCTTATGGCTACACCTTC
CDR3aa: CASSSDRPYGYTF

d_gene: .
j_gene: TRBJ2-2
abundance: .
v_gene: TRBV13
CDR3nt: TGTGCCAGCAGCTCGGGACCCCTTGGAACCGGGGAGCTGTTTTTT
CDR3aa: CASSSGPLGTGELFF

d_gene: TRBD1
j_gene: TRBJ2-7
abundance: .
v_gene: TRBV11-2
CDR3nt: TGTGCCAGCAGCCAACCGGGACAGGGAAGATCCGAGCAGTACTTC
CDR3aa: CASSQPGQGRSEQYF

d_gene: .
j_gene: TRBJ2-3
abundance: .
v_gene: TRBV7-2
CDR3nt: TGTGCCAGCTTGGGGGGTGGCACAGATACGCAGTATTTT
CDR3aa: CASLGGGTDTQYF

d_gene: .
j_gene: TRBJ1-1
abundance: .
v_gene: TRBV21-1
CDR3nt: TGTGCCAGCAGCATTCGGGTGTCGGGGGCTTTCTTT
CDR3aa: CASSIRVSGAFF

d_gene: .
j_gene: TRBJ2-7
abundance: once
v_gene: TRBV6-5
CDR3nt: TGTGCCAGCAGTTACTTTTCTAAGGGAGCTGGTTACGAGCAGTACTTC
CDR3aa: CASSYFSKGAGYEQYF

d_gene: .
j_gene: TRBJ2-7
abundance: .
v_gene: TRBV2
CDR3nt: TGTGCCAGCTCGGGAGGGGGCGACGAGCAGTACTTC
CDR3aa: CASSGGGDEQYF

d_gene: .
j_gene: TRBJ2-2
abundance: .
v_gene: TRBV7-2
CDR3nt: TGTGCCAGCAGCGCCAGACATGGCACCGGGGAGCTGTTTTTT
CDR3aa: CASSARHGTGELFF

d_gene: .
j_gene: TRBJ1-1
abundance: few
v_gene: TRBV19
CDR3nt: TGTGCCAGTAGTATTGGTGGGTTCACTGAAGCTTTCTTT
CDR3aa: CASSIGGFTEAFF

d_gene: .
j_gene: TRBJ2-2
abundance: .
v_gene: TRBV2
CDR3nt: TGTGCCAGCAGTGAAGTTCGGAACACCGGGGAGCTGTTTTTT
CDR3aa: CASSEVRNTGELFF

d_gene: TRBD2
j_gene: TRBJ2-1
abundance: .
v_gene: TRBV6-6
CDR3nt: TGTGCCAGCCAAGACTCCGCGGGGGGATCCAATGAGCAGTTCTTC
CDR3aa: CASQDSAGGSNEQFF

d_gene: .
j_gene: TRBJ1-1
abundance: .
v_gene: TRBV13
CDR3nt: TGTGCCAGCAGCTTATTCGCAGGATGGGACACTGAAGCTTTCTTT
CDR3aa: CASSLFAGWDTEAFF

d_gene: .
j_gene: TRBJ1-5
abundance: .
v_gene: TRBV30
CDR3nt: TGTGCCTGGAGCCGCGACCATACTAATCAGCCCCAGCATTTT
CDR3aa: CAWSRDHTNQPQHF

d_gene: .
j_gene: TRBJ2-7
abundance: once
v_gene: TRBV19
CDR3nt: TGTGCCAGTAGTATCGGCAGGGCAGGAGGGGAGCAGTACTTC
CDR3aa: CASSIGRAGGEQYF

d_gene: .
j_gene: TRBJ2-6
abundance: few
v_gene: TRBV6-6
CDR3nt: TGTGCCAGCAGTAATATCCCCTCTGGGGCCAACGTCCTGACTTTC
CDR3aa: CASSNIPSGANVLTF

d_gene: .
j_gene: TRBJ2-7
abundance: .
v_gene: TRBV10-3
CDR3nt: TGTGCCATCAGTGCCGACAGCTCCTACGAGCAGTACTTC
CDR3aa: CAISADSSYEQYF

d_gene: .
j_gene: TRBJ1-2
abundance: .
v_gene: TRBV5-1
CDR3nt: TGCGCCAGCAGCTTGGCCTCAGAAAGAAACTATGGCTACACCTTC
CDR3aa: CASSLASERNYGYTF

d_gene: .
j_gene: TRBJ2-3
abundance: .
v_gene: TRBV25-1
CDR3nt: TGTGCCAGCAGTGAATCCGGATACGGGCCGGAATCTACGCAGTATTTT
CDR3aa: CASSESGYGPESTQYF

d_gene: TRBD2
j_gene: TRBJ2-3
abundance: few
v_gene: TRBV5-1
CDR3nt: TGCGCCAGCAGGGGACTAGTAGGAGGGGTAGATACGCAGTATTTT
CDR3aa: CASRGLVGGVDTQYF

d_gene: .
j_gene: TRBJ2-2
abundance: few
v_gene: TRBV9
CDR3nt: TGTGCCAGCAGCGTAGTTAGCGGGGAGCTGTTTTTT
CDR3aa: CASSVVSGELFF